Shown below are 15 T cell receptor beta chains from a single sample sequenced in a study of human T cells and chemical hapten exposure. The time point denotes: patch test 1, 2 weeks after DPC sensitization. This sample's treatment: therapeutic diphenylcyclopropenone sensitization with weekly scalp DPC. Unfractionated whole blood served as the source for total RNA extraction. MiXCR, applied by TCRdb to the RACE reads, yields one record per CDR3 protein. Of roughly 52,000 distinct CDR3 sequences listed, 11% are singletons. The starting material was whole blood, obtained in connection with sensitization to the hapten diphenylcyclopropenone (DPC). Source of these receptors: a woman between 35 and 50 years old with alopecia areata. Some clones in this sample may be carry-over from other donors' samples.

This clonotype was counted ten times or more. This chain connects TRBV7-2 to TRBJ1-2; no definite D call. The germline gives CDR1 SGHTA, CDR2 FQGNSA. Trimming shortened V by 3 bases and J by 4 bases, and 9 bases separated the two germline ends. The CDR3 is 13 residues long. CDR3 DNA sequence: TGTGCCAGCAGCTTTTGGTCAGGCTATGGCTACACCTTC. Translated: CASSFWSGYGYTF.

This clonotype was observed at least ten times. The genes are TRBV7-8 and TRBJ1-2; 9 nucleotides agree with TRBD1. The CDR3 contains 14 residues. CDR1 and CDR2 (germline): SGHVS, FQNEAQ. V gave up 5 bases and J gave up 8 bases; unmatched junction bases: 9. CDR3 coding DNA: TGTGCCAGCAGCAACCGGGACAGGGTCCGGGGCTACACCTTC. Translating it yields CASSNRDRVRGYTF.

This chain joins TRBV7-6 and TRBJ1-3; unclear D gene. Germline V gene data show CDR1 as SGHVS and CDR2 as FNYEAQ. CDR3 length: 19 residues. The germline V and J ends were trimmed by 3 bases and 0 bases, with 21 bases remaining between them. CDR3 in DNA: TGTGCCAGCAGCTTCTTGACGACAACCGGGTTAAACTCTGGAAACACCATATATTTT. Protein: CASSFLTTTGLNSGNTIYF. Drawing the rest from reference TRBV7-6 and TRBJ1-3, the complete variable domain is GAGVSQSPRYKVTKRGQDVALRCDPISGHVSLYWYRQALGQGPEFLTYFNYEAQQDKSGLPNDRFSAERPEGSISTLTIQRTEQRDSAMYRCASSFLTTTGLNSGNTIYFGEGSWLTVV.

This clonotype was detected a few times. V gene TRBV5-1 combines with J gene TRBJ1-6; TRBD1 agrees at 9 bases. The J segment lost 7 bases and the V segment lost 4 bases, leaving 3 bases of the junction unmatched. The CDR3 spans 14 residues. Germline CDR1 and CDR2: SGHRS and YFSETQ. In DNA, the CDR3 is TGCGCCAGCAGCCACGGACAGGGGAATTCACCCCTCCACTTT. It is translated as CASSHGQGNSPLHF.

The V and J genes are TRBV7-9 and TRBJ2-2; D is ambiguous. V dropped 3 bases and J dropped 8 bases, with 1 base sitting between them. This CDR3 region has 10 residues. From germline, CDR1 is SEHNR and CDR2 FQNEAQ (reference sequence). The CDR3 DNA reads TGTGCCAGCAGCTTTGGGGAGCTGTTTTTT. This sequence encodes CASSFGELFF.

This clonotype was picked up many times. The rearrangement links TRBV29-1 to TRBJ2-5, with D perhaps TRBD1 or TRBD2 (5 bases each). Germline CDR1 is SQVTM and CDR2 is ANQGSEA. With 5 bases removed from V and 2 bases from J, the gap between germline ends came to 21 bases. The CDR3 is made up of 16 amino acids. CDR3 sequence: CSVPRIPGQGQETQYF. CDR3 nucleotide sequence: TGCAGCGTTCCACGGATTCCGGGGCAGGGTCAAGAGACCCAGTACTTC.

This clonotype was detected ten times or more. The CDR3 loop reads CASSYLGYTF. For the CDR3, the DNA is TGTGCCAGCAGTTACTTGGGCTACACCTTC. The chain joins TRBV28 to TRBJ1-2; the D is unclear. Trimming removed 4 bases at V and 8 bases at J, with 5 bases between. The CDR3 loop spans 10 amino acids. CDR1 and CDR2 from the germline V gene are MDHEN and SYDVKM.

This clonotype was observed many times. The J gene is TRBJ1-5, the V gene TRBV27; D not certain. This CDR3 contains 15 residues. The germline V gene encodes CDR1 MNHEY and CDR2 SMNVEV (reference sequence). The V and J ends lost 0 bases and 0 bases respectively, with 6 bases between them. Here the CDR3 reads CASSLSSLSNQPQHF. Here the CDR3 DNA reads TGTGCCAGCAGTTTATCGAGCCTTAGCAATCAGCCCCAGCATTTT.

The chain uses TRBV11-3 and TRBJ2-7; TRBD1 is a possible D gene (6 bases). V gave up 4 bases and J gave up 2 bases, with 9 bases separating them. Germline V gene data show CDR1 as SGHNT and CDR2 as YENEEA. This CDR3 is 13 amino acids long. The CDR3 here is CASSSTGTYEQYF. CDR3 nucleotides: TGTGCCAGCAGCTCCACAGGGACCTACGAGCAGTACTTC.

This clonotype has a handful of counts. The chain has TRBV5-5 and TRBJ2-7; 9 nucleotides align to TRBD1. Germline-derived CDR1 and CDR2 are SGHKS and YYEKEE (reference sequence). The CDR3 is made up of 16 amino acids. After removal of 0 bases from V and 1 base from J, the junction contained 5 bases not matched to a gene. CDR3 protein: CASSLVGGTGSYEQYF. The CDR3 DNA reads TGTGCCAGCAGCTTGGTAGGCGGGACAGGGTCCTACGAGCAGTACTTC. Full variable domain (rest looked up from reference TRBV5-5 and TRBJ2-7): DAGVTQSPTHLIKTRGQQVTLRCSPISGHKSVSWYQQVLGQGPQFIFQYYEKEERGRGNFPDRFSARQFPNYSSELNVNALLLGDSALYLCASSLVGGTGSYEQYFGPGTRLTVT.

The chain has TRBV4-1 and TRBJ2-7; TRBD1 aligns across 8 bases. Germline-derived CDR1 and CDR2 are MGHRA and YSYEKL. With 3 bases clipped from V and 4 bases from J, the junction kept 8 bases outside the gene matches. The CDR3 length is 15 residues. CDR3 region: CASSHPGQGLYEQYF. For the CDR3, the DNA is TGCGCCAGCAGCCACCCCGGACAGGGATTATACGAGCAGTACTTC.

DNA for the CDR3: TGTGCCCGCAGCCAAGAAGGGGCCGGGGAAGATGGCTACACCTTC. Amino acid sequence: CARSQEGAGEDGYTF. The chain combines TRBV3-2 with TRBJ1-2; TRBD1, the D gene given by the table, was not confirmed from the DNA. TRBV3-2 represents a pseudogene. The CDR3 is made up of 15 amino acids.

This chain links TRBV20-1 with TRBJ1-5; TRBD1 matches at 10 bases. CDR1 and CDR2 from the germline V gene are DFQATT and SNEGSKA (reference sequence). V was clipped by 3 bases and J by 6 bases; unmatched bases: 5. CDR3 size: 14 residues. As DNA, the CDR3 is TGCAGTGCTAGGCCCGGACAGGGGGGTCAGCCCCAGCATTTT. This gives the protein CSARPGQGGQPQHF.

In its sample, this clonotype was seen a few times. The chain is built from TRBV20-1 and TRBJ2-1; TRBD2 agrees at 8 bases. The CDR3 consists of 15 residues. Germline lookup yields CDR1 DFQATT and CDR2 SNEGSKA (reference sequence). V dropped 2 bases and J dropped 9; count of bases not matched to a gene: 12. The CDR3 nucleotides are TGCAGTGCTAGACCCCCAGCGGGAGCGTCCGTTGAGCAGTTCTTC. It is translated as CSARPPAGASVEQFF.

CDR3 loop: CASSLGRGEQYF. The CDR3 nucleotides read TGCGCCAGCAGCTTGGGCCGGGGCGAGCAGTACTTC. V is TRBV5-1 and J is TRBJ2-7; a possible D gene is TRBD2 (5 bases). The germline gives CDR1 SGHRS, CDR2 YFSETQ. The CDR3 is 12 residues long. V lost 0 bases to trimming and J lost 6 bases, with 7 bases between them.